Following are 3 T cell receptor beta chains from one sample sequenced in a study of blood T cell repertoires in COVID-19. TCRdb's copy holds only in-frame clones and misses some; the assay was immunoSEQ multiplex PCR. The sample shows tens of thousands of clones, roughly 87% of them seen only once. The source material was peripheral blood. Receptors were obtained from a man in his forties or fifties with active COVID-19.

V gene TRBV15 combines with J gene TRBJ1-3; D is ambiguous. Trimming took off 9 bases at V and 0 bases at J, with 6 bases between the two ends. Germline CDR1 reads LNHNV; CDR2 reads YYDKDF (reference sequence). The CDR3 runs 12 residues. CDR3 in amino acids: CATAVSGNTIYF. CDR3 bases: TGTGCCACGGCTGTCTCTGGAAACACCATATATTTT.

The chain has TRBV9 and TRBJ2-5; TRBD2 matches at 12 bases. Germline V gene lookup returns CDR1 SGDLS and CDR2 YYNGEE. Trimming removed 1 base from V and 1 base from J; junction bases left unmatched: 5. CDR3 length: 17 residues. The CDR3 sequence is CASSVSGLAGVQETQYF. Here the CDR3 DNA reads TGTGCCAGCAGCGTATCGGGACTAGCGGGCGTCCAAGAGACCCAGTACTTC. The variable domain in full, with the rest retrieved from reference TRBV9 and TRBJ2-5, is DSGVTQTPKHLITATGQRVTLRCSPRSGDLSVYWYQQSLDQGLQFLIQYYNGEERAKGNILERFSAQQFPDLHSELNLSSLELGDSALYFCASSVSGLAGVQETQYFGPGTRLLVL.

The chain carries TRBV11-2 and TRBJ2-1; 7 nucleotides line up with TRBD1. This CDR3 comprises 15 residues. V shed 0 bases, J shed 9 bases, and the junction held 8 bases outside the gene matches. Germline V lookup: CDR1 SGHAT, CDR2 FQNNGV. The CDR3 DNA follows: TGTGCCAGCAGCTTAGAGGGCAGGGGGAGAGGTGAGCAGTTCTTC. It is translated as CASSLEGRGRGEQFF.